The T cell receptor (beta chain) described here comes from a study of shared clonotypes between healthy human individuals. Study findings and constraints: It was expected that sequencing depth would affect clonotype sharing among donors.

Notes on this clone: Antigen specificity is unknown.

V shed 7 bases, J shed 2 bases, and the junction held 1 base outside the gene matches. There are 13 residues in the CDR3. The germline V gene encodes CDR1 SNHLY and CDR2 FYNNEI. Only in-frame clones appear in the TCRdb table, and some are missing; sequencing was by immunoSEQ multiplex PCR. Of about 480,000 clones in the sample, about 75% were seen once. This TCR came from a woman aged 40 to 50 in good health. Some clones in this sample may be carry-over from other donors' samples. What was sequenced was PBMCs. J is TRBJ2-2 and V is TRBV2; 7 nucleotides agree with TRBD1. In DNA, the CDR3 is TGTGCCAGCAACAGGGGAAACACCGGGGAGCTGTTTTTT. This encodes CASNRGNTGELFF.